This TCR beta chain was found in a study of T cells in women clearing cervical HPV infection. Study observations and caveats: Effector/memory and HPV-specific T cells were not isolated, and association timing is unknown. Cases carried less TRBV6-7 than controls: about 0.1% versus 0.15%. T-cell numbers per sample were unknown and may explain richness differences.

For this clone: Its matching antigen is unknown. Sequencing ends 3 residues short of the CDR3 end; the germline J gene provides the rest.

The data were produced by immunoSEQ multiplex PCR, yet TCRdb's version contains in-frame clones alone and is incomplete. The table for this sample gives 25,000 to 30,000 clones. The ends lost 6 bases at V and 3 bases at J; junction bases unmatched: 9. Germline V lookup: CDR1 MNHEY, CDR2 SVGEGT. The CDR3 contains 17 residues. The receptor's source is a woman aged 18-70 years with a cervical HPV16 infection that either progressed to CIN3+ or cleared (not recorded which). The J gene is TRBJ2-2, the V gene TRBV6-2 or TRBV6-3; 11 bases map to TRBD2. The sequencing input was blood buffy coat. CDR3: CASRQTSGSVYTGELFF. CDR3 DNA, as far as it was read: TGTGCCAGCAGACAAACTAGCGGGAGTGTCTACACCGGGGAG.